The TCR beta chain under discussion was sequenced for a study of shared clonotypes between healthy human individuals (dated by TCRdb to 2020 to 2021). As for the study more broadly: The cohort included three men and a couple of women between 18 and 49 years of age. For each donor, three plates each were used for CD4 naive and CD4 memory, two plates were used for CD8 naive, and one plate was used for CD8 memory. To estimate repertoire size and how much clonotypes are shared between individuals, the study performed deep sequencing of blood TCR repertoires from a handful of healthy adults. To increase sequencing depth and limit assay-specific biases, different laboratories used diverse techniques to prepare libraries and sequence TCR repertoires. Per donor, leukapheresis produced somewhere between about 0.8 and 9.5 billion PBMCs. Study-wide conclusions, independent of this receptor: Pairwise subsampling led to the expectation that sequencing depth would affect the degree of clonotype sharing among donors. Clonotypes shared by all four sorted-subset donors showed higher generation probabilities than non-shared clonotypes. The small number of donors limited the genetic and exposure-history diversity represented. Sharing across a handful of donors was observed for around 4.8% of naive CD4, about 3.2% of naive CD8, about 2.5% of memory CD4, and roughly 0.4% of memory CD8 clonotypes. Sampling was restricted to blood, and TCR repertoires in tissues likely differ from the TCR repertoires found in blood. Estimated clonotype richness was generally larger for naive than for memory subsets. Rarefaction of sorted-subset datasets indicated incomplete sequencing despite the large sequencing depth.

The donors were healthy, HIV-negative adults who had no recently reported acute infections or vaccinations. All donors were Caucasian adults living in Nashville, Tennessee, USA. Magnetic negative selection was used to enrich CD4+ T cells, after which naive cells were positively selected on CD45RA and the negative fraction became the memory subset. Blood was collected by leukapheresis, and PBMCs were isolated by Ficoll-Histopaque density gradient centrifugation and then cryopreserved in liquid nitrogen vapor phase. Purity and quantity of every magnetically sorted T cell population were checked by analytical flow cytometry. From each sorted fraction, genomic DNA was isolated and quantified by UV absorbance on a Nanodrop 2000c. TCR CDR3 regions were amplified from genomic DNA by multiplex PCR using the deep immunoSEQ assay. Extracted genomic DNA from each cell subset was distributed evenly across all wells of several immunoSEQ 96-well plates, and each plate was treated as a replicate. For sorted subsets, 200 to 250 ng genomic DNA, equal to 30,000 to 35,000 T cell genomes, was loaded into each replicate PCR. Purified libraries were measured with a Qubit 3.0 fluorometer, size-checked on a Bioanalyzer 2100, and measured again with the KAPA Library Quantification kit. A separate single-read 150-cycle Illumina NextSeq 550 flow cell was used to sequence each immunoSEQ 96-well plate. On the study's bioinformatics: Because the immunoSEQ output included only junctional sequences and no quality scores, the filtering could not be the same as the filtering used for full-length reads. To assign V/J genes and CDR3, sequences were annotated against IMGT germline references using PyIR, a Python wrapper for IgBLAST v1.9. Reads with weak V/J assignments (E-value above 1e-6), missing CDR3, stop codons, out-of-frame junctions, or ambiguous translated residues were removed. V3J clonotypes were defined by identical inferred V gene, J gene, and CDR3 amino acid sequence. Percentage overlap between repertoires was calculated by dividing the number of shared unique clonotypes by the size of the smaller repertoire. Repertoire richness was assessed with RTK rarefaction, the Chao1 estimator, and Recon v2.1 estimates of unobserved clonotypes. For all TCRbeta clonotypes obtained by the gDNA method from a few donors, generation probabilities were computed with OLGA. The table comes from immuneACCESS by way of TCRdb, which keeps in-frame sequences with V and J called. Part of the clones is missing from these tables; in studies checked, under half for an unresolved V gene and the rest for unknown reasons. V and J calls and clone size are copied from that table; D and trimming were computed from the DNA. In this sample the table shows approximately 2.4 million clones, 90% to 96% of which occur a single time. 0.1% to 0.15% of the sample belongs to the ten largest clones.

Remarks on this clone: Its antigen target is currently unknown. Qualities for individual bases were not recorded, and no much larger clone is one base off.

V loses 3 bases, J loses 7 bases, and the germline ends lie 15 bases apart. Reading the germline V gene (reference sequence) gives CDR1 SEHNR and CDR2 FQNEAQ. From cysteine to phenylalanine, the CDR3 is 15 amino acids long. The sequence is cut down to CDR3 DNA, 45 bases in frame from base 1. This TCR derives from a man between 18 and 29 years old in good health. The chain employs TRBV7-9 and TRBJ1-4; too little of a D gene remains to name it. The sequenced material came from naive CD4+ T cells sorted from blood. Per the publication, the cell subset or site label means: CD45RA+ positively selected. The CDR3 corresponds to CASSLGLGFIEKLFF. The bases read TGTGCCAGCAGCTTGGGGTTAGGGTTTATTGAAAAACTGTTTTTT.